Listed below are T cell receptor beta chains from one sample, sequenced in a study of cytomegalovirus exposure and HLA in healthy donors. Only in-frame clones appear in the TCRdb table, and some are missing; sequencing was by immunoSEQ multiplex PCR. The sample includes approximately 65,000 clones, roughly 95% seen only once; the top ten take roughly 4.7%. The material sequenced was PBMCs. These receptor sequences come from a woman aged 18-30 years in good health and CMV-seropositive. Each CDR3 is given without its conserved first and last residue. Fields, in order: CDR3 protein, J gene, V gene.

cdr3_aa: SVRGEGVDEQF
j_call: TRBJ2-1
v_call: TRBV29-1

cdr3_aa: ASSQRQGGGNQPQH
j_call: TRBJ1-5
v_call: TRBV4-3

cdr3_aa: ASSTGPRDFQETQY
j_call: TRBJ2-5
v_call: TRBV5-1

cdr3_aa: ASSFELGQENTEAF
j_call: TRBJ1-1
v_call: TRBV28

cdr3_aa: ATSINTGSSYEQY
j_call: TRBJ2-7
v_call: TRBV15

cdr3_aa: ASSLSGQGGYEQY
j_call: TRBJ2-7
v_call: TRBV5-5

cdr3_aa: ASSIPLAGGLKTGELF
j_call: TRBJ2-2
v_call: TRBV19

cdr3_aa: ASSPPGQGNNEQF
j_call: TRBJ2-1
v_call: TRBV18

cdr3_aa: ASSQGVGARNYEQY
j_call: TRBJ2-7
v_call: TRBV4-2

cdr3_aa: ASSLVAGTTYNEQF
j_call: TRBJ2-1
v_call: TRBV5-1

cdr3_aa: ASSPHGIVSNTGELF
j_call: TRBJ2-2
v_call: TRBV19

cdr3_aa: AWSGGSGISHEQY
j_call: TRBJ2-7
v_call: TRBV30

cdr3_aa: ASSPMTGSYEQY
j_call: TRBJ2-7
v_call: TRBV27

cdr3_aa: ASSILPGTATYEQY
j_call: TRBJ2-7
v_call: TRBV9

cdr3_aa: ASSPQGQNTEAF
j_call: TRBJ1-1
v_call: TRBV18

cdr3_aa: ASSTGTSGRQYNEQF
j_call: TRBJ2-1
v_call: TRBV11-2

cdr3_aa: ASSSSGWEYQETQY
j_call: TRBJ2-5
v_call: TRBV28

cdr3_aa: ASSLNSRGGPYNEQF
j_call: TRBJ2-1
v_call: TRBV11-3

cdr3_aa: ASSGDSNTDTQY
j_call: TRBJ2-3
v_call: TRBV6-4

cdr3_aa: ASSLDGGFNQPQH
j_call: TRBJ1-5
v_call: TRBV11-2

cdr3_aa: ASSQERDPSYGYT
j_call: TRBJ1-2
v_call: TRBV4-3

cdr3_aa: ASSLFAGAGEQY
j_call: TRBJ2-7
v_call: TRBV28